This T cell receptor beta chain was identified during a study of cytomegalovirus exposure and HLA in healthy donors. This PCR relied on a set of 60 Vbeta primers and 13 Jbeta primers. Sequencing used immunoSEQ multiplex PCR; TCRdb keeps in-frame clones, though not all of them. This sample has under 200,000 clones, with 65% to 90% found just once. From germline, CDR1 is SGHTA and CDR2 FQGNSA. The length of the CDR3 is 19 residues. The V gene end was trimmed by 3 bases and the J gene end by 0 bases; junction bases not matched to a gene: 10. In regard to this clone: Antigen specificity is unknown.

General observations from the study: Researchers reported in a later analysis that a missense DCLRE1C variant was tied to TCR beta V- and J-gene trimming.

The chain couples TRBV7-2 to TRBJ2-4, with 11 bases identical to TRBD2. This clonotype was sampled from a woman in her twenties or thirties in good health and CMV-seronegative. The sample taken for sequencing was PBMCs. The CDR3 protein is CASSFQTSGSALAKNIQYF. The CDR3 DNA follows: TGTGCCAGCAGCTTCCAAACTAGCGGGAGCGCTTTAGCCAAAAACATTCAGTACTTC.